The TCR beta chain described here comes from a study of shared clonotypes between healthy human individuals. As defined, naive CD8 cells were CD45RO-negative and positively selected for CCR7, with terminally differentiated effector memory CD45RA+ cells excluded. There are 15 residues in the CDR3. Germline assignment: CDR1 MNHEY and CDR2 SVGAGI. The trim removed 4 bases at V and 2 bases at J, leaving 4 bases unmatched. Generated by immunoSEQ multiplex PCR, the TCRdb table keeps only in-frame clones and is missing some. Of roughly 850,000 clones listed, 95% to 97% are singletons. Input material: naive CD8+ T cells sorted from blood. This clonotype originated in a man aged 25 to 45 in good health. This sequence joins TRBV6-5 and TRBJ2-7; 11 bases are a match to TRBD2. CDR3 coding DNA: TGTGCCAGCAGTTCCACTAGCGGGAGTCCCTACGAGCAGTACTTC. Translating it yields CASSSTSGSPYEQYF.